This TCR beta chain was observed in a study of molecular identifiers for immune sequencing clone quantification. TCRdb re-derived calls from the PCR reads in MiXCR, one entry per CDR3 protein. The sample includes approximately 680,000 distinct CDR3 sequences, over 25% of them seen just once. This clonotype was counted at least ten times. CDR1 is SEHNR and CDR2 is FQNEAQ in the germline V gene (reference sequence). The CDR3 has 12 amino acids. V was shortened by 5 bases and J by 6 bases, with 9 bases between the two germline ends. The sequenced material came from naive CD8+ T cells from blood, with Jurkat cell RNA spiked in. Indicated subset: FACS-sorted CD8+CD4-CCR7+CD45RA+ naive T cells. This receptor was identified in a human donor in good health. Some libraries in this study had Jurkat cell RNA spiked in. The chain joins TRBV7-9 to TRBJ2-3; D gene uncertain. CDR3 sequence: CASSPKFDTQYF. The CDR3, as DNA: TGTGCCAGCAGCCCGAAGTTCGATACGCAGTATTTT.